This T cell receptor beta chain comes out of a study of radiotherapy plus CTLA-4 blockade in lung cancer. Study as a whole: 15% to 20% of patients responded objectively, and 25% to 40% achieved disease control.

Focal radiation plus CTLA-4 blockade with ipilimumab was administered to patients who had chemo-refractory metastatic non-small-cell lung cancer. Sequencing was performed with immunoSEQ multiplex PCR; in TCRdb, only in-frame clones are kept and a portion is missing. The sample gives around 82,000 clones, around 79% of which show up once; under 25% is in the top ten. Study-level results: Some TCR clones had been derived from tumors. These clones expanded in peripheral blood after radiotherapy plus ipilimumab. Strongest reported response predictors: early blood clone changes and post-radiation interferon-beta.

Of note for this clone: Antigen specificity is unknown.

This CDR3 has 17 amino acids. Losses at the gene ends were 5 bases for V and 4 bases for J; bases not matched to a gene: 5. Per germline, CDR1 ENHRY and CDR2 SYGVKD. This sample comprised peripheral blood, obtained from a patient treated with radiotherapy plus ipilimumab. The sequence was collected from a human donor with non-small cell lung cancer whose response to radiotherapy plus ipilimumab could not be evaluated. Some clones in this sample may be carry-over from other donors' samples. The chain carries TRBV10-3 and TRBJ2-2; 15 positions agree with TRBD2. This CDR3 is CAISWTSGGDGTGELFF. Written as DNA, the CDR3 is TGTGCCATCAGTTGGACTAGCGGGGGGGATGGCACCGGGGAGCTGTTTTTT.